This passage covers 5 T cell receptor beta chains from one sample sequenced in a study of cytomegalovirus exposure and HLA in healthy donors. It was with 60 Vbeta and 13 Jbeta primers that the PCR ran. Produced via immunoSEQ multiplex PCR; TCRdb's table is partial and in-frame only. This table holds 90,000 to 150,000 clones, around 77% found once. Sequenced input: PBMCs. These TCRs come from a human donor in good health.

V and J are TRBV14 and TRBJ1-3, with TRBD1 as a possible D gene (5 bases). The CDR3 is 15 residues long. The germline gives CDR1 SGHDN, CDR2 FVKESK. V lost 3 bases and J lost 0, with 9 bases in between. The DNA of the CDR3 is TGTGCCAGCAGCCACAACAGGAACTCTGGAAACACCATATATTTT. It is translated as CASSHNRNSGNTIYF. Filled out from reference TRBV14 and TRBJ1-3, the complete variable domain reads EAGVTQFPSHSVIEKGQTVTLRCDPISGHDNLYWYRRVMGKEIKFLLHFVKESKQDESGMPNNRFLAERTGGTYSTLKVQPAELEDSGVYFCASSHNRNSGNTIYFGEGSWLTVV.

The genes are TRBV11-3 and TRBJ2-7; 14 bases align to TRBD2. CDR3 length equals 15 residues. V dropped 3 bases and J dropped 5; count of bases not matched to a gene: 3. Germline V lookup: CDR1 SGHNT, CDR2 YENEEA. The CDR3 sequence: CASSLGLAGDDEQYF. DNA of the CDR3: TGTGCCAGCAGCTTGGGACTAGCGGGAGACGACGAGCAGTACTTC.

This rearrangement joins TRBV28 to TRBJ2-2; 7 bases are shared with TRBD2. Germline V gene data show CDR1 as MDHEN and CDR2 as SYDVKM. Trimming at V came to 2 bases and at J to 4 bases, leaving 4 bases not matched to a gene. The length of the CDR3 is 15 residues. The chain's CDR3 is CASSLPGGLTGELFF. CDR3 DNA: TGTGCCAGCAGTTTACCGGGAGGCCTCACCGGGGAGCTGTTTTTT. Full variable domain (missing parts from reference TRBV28 and TRBJ2-2): DVKVTQSSRYLVKRTGEKVFLECVQDMDHENMFWYRQDPGLGLRLIYFSYDVKMKEKGDIPEGYSVSREKKERFSLILESASTNQTSMYLCASSLPGGLTGELFFGEGSRLTVL.

This chain connects TRBV6-5 to TRBJ1-5; a possible D gene is TRBD1 (6 bases). The CDR3 length is 15 residues. Trimming cost V 6 bases and J 4 bases, with 16 bases left between them. Germline V lookup: CDR1 MNHEY, CDR2 SVGAGI. The CDR3 protein is CASRAERGANQPQHF. The CDR3, as DNA: TGTGCCAGCAGGGCCGAGCGGGGGGCTAATCAGCCCCAGCATTTT.

V is TRBV5-1 and J is TRBJ2-3; 8 bases match TRBD2. V lost 4 bases to trimming and J lost 4 bases; unmatched junction nucleotides: 5. This CDR3 has 14 amino acids. Germline CDR1 is SGHRS and CDR2 is YFSETQ. The CDR3 bases are TGCGCCAGCAGCCCCGGGGGGGTAGCAGATACGCAGTATTTT. It codes for CASSPGGVADTQYF.